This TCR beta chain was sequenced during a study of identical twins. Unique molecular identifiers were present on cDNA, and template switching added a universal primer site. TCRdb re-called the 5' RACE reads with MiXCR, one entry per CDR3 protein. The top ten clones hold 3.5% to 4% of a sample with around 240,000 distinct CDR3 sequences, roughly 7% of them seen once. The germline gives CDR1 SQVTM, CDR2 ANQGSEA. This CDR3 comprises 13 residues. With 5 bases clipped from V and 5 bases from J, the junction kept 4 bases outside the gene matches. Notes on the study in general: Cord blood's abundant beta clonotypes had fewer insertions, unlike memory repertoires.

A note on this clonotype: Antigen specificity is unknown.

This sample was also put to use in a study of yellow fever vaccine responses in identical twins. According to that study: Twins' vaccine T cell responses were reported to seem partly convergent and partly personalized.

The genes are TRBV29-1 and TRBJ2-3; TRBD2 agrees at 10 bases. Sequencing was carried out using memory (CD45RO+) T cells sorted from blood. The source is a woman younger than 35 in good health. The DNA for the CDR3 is TGCAGCGTTAGCGGGAGGGGTGGAGATACGCAGTATTTT. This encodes CSVSGRGGDTQYF.